The 22 T cell receptor beta chains below all came from one sample that was sequenced in a study of blood T cell repertoires in COVID-19. Sequencing was performed with immunoSEQ multiplex PCR; in TCRdb, only in-frame clones are kept and a portion is missing. The repertoire has some 180,000 clones, roughly 93% of them found once; the top ten carry around 5.1%. Material for sequencing was peripheral blood. The receptors here all came from a man between 18 and 29 years old with COVID-19, enrolled during active disease.

This clone was counted once. The chain combines TRBV27 with TRBJ1-5; no firm D call. The V gene lost 0 bases and the J gene lost 0 bases, with 6 bases spanning the gap. This CDR3 is built from 15 residues. CDR1 MNHEY and CDR2 SMNVEV come from the germline V gene (reference sequence). The CDR3: CASSLSQYSNQPQHF. DNA of the CDR3: TGTGCCAGCAGTTTATCACAGTATAGCAATCAGCCCCAGCATTTT.

This chain links TRBV28 with TRBJ1-6; D call uncertain. This CDR3 contains 13 residues. The germline V gene has CDR1 MDHEN and CDR2 SYDVKM. Trimming took off 7 bases at V and 10 bases at J, with 14 bases between the two ends. The chain's CDR3 is CASMSGEGSPLHF. The CDR3 DNA reads as TGTGCCAGCATGAGCGGGGAAGGGTCACCCCTCCACTTT.

The rearrangement uses TRBV6-6 and TRBJ2-7; possible D gene TRBD1, 6 bases. The CDR3 length is 13 residues. Trimming removed 8 bases at V and 2 bases at J, with 13 bases between. The germline gives CDR1 MNHNY, CDR2 SVGAGI (reference sequence). In nucleotides, the CDR3 is TGTGCCAGCGGGGGCCGCCGAACCTACGAGCAGTACTTC. This encodes CASGGRRTYEQYF.

This rearrangement joins TRBV12-3 or TRBV12-4 to TRBJ2-1, with TRBD2 identical over 7 bases. The CDR3 sequence is 13 residues long. Germline trimming cut 2 bases from V and 7 bases from J; bases unmatched to any gene: 2. CDR3: CASSLRRENEQFF. The CDR3 DNA follows: TGTGCCAGCAGTTTAAGGCGGGAGAATGAGCAGTTCTTC.

The CDR3 reads CASSSGKASGSEQFF. For the CDR3, the DNA is TGTGCCAGCAGCTCCGGGAAAGCTAGCGGGAGTGAGCAGTTCTTC. This chain uses TRBV11-2 with TRBJ2-1; TRBD2 matches 10 bases. Germline V gene data show CDR1 as SGHAT and CDR2 as FQNNGV. The V segment lost 4 bases and the J segment 9 bases; nucleotides outside the gene matches: 9. The CDR3 length is 15 residues.

This clone has just one count. V gene TRBV4-1 combines with J gene TRBJ2-1, with D uncertain. Trimming left V 1 base short and J 1 base short, with 11 bases between. The CDR3 sequence is 16 residues long. Germline values: CDR1 MGHRA, CDR2 YSYEKL. In DNA, the CDR3 is TGCGCCAGCAGCCAAGGGGCCCCCCCATCCTACAATGAGCAGTTCTTC. Protein product: CASSQGAPPSYNEQFF.

For this clone: The germline gene is not matched at one end of the junction; a read error may be the cause. CDR3 amino acids: CASSLGRTGSEKLLF. The CDR3 nucleotides read TGTGCCAGCAGCTTAGGACGGACAGGGAGTGAAAAACTGCTTTTT. This sequence joins TRBV11-2 and TRBJ1-4; TRBD1 matches at 8 bases. This CDR3 comprises 15 residues. The germline V gene has CDR1 SGHAT and CDR2 FQNNGV.

This clone was observed once. V is TRBV4-3 and J is TRBJ2-7; 10 bases are a match to TRBD2. V dropped 2 bases and J dropped 0; count of bases not matched to a gene: 22. The CDR3 is 22 amino acids. Germline values: CDR1 LGHNA, CDR2 YSLEER. The CDR3 DNA reads TGCGCCAGCAGCCAACGGCCTGGGGGGGCAAAAGAAGGGACTAGCGTCTCCTACGAGCAGTACTTC. It specifies CASSQRPGGAKEGTSVSYEQYF.

The chain combines TRBV5-5 with TRBJ2-7; possible D gene TRBD1, 6 bases. This CDR3 has 15 amino acids. The V and J ends lost 0 bases and 6 bases respectively, with 16 bases between them. CDR1 and CDR2 from the germline V gene are SGHKS and YYEKEE (reference sequence). The CDR3, as DNA: TGTGCCAGCAGCTTGGTGACAGGTGGGTTCGGCGAGCAGTACTTC. Translated: CASSLVTGGFGEQYF.

The rearrangement joins TRBV28 to TRBJ1-5; D perhaps matches TRBD1 (6 bases). There are 20 residues in the CDR3. Germline values: CDR1 MDHEN, CDR2 SYDVKM. Trimming took 3 bases from V and 0 from J, leaving 24 bases between them. The CDR3 coding sequence is TGTGCCAGCAGTTTTCCGGGGCCACGCAGGGGCAGCAATAGCAATCAGCCCCAGCATTTT. Translation: CASSFPGPRRGSNSNQPQHF. The entire variable domain, with the rest obtained from reference TRBV28 and TRBJ1-5, is as follows: DVKVTQSSRYLVKRTGEKVFLECVQDMDHENMFWYRQDPGLGLRLIYFSYDVKMKEKGDIPEGYSVSREKKERFSLILESASTNQTSMYLCASSFPGPRRGSNSNQPQHFGDGTRLSIL.

The J gene is TRBJ2-7, the V gene TRBV30; 9 bases align to TRBD1. With 0 bases clipped from V and 5 bases from J, the junction kept 14 bases outside the gene matches. The CDR3 is 17 residues long. Germline CDR1 reads GTSNPN; CDR2 reads SVGIG (reference sequence). The CDR3 DNA reads TGTGCCTGGAGTGTCAAGAGGGGGACAGGGAGGAACCACGAGCAGTACTTC. Translation gives CAWSVKRGTGRNHEQYF. The full variable domain, completed using reference TRBV30 and TRBJ2-7, is SQTIHQWPATLVQPVGSPLSLECTVEGTSNPNLYWYRQAAGRGLQLLFYSVGIGQISSEVPQNLSASRPQDRQFILSSKKLLLSDSGFYLCAWSVKRGTGRNHEQYFGPGTRLTVT.

The V and J genes are TRBV5-6 and TRBJ1-1; D might be TRBD1 (5 bases). The CDR3 spans 14 residues. The germline V and J ends were trimmed by 3 bases and 1 base, with 10 bases remaining between them. Germline V gives CDR1 SGHDT, CDR2 YYEEEE. DNA for the CDR3: TGTGCCAGCAGCTGGGGACTCCAGAACACTGAAGCTTTCTTT. Encoded protein: CASSWGLQNTEAFF. The complete variable domain, with remaining parts taken from reference TRBV5-6 and TRBJ1-1, reads DAGVTQSPTHLIKTRGQQVTLRCSPKSGHDTVSWYQQALGQGPQFIFQYYEEEERQRGNFPDRFSGHQFPNYSSELNVNALLLGDSALYLCASSWGLQNTEAFFGQGTRLTVV.

As DNA, the CDR3 is TGCGCCAGCCAAACAGGGGCCAGCTCTGGAAACACCATATATTTT. Translating it yields CASQTGASSGNTIYF. V and J are TRBV10-2 and TRBJ1-3; 7 bases fit TRBD1. The CDR3 contains 15 residues. Germline assignment: CDR1 WSHSY and CDR2 SAAADI. The V gene end was trimmed by 8 bases and the J gene end by 0 bases; junction bases not matched to a gene: 7.

The chain combines TRBV11-2 with TRBJ1-3; 9 bases align to TRBD1. The trim removed 4 bases at V and 4 bases at J, leaving 14 bases unmatched. There are 18 residues in the CDR3. Germline CDR1 and CDR2: SGHAT and FQNNGV. The CDR3 coding sequence is TGTGCCAGCAGCTCAGTCTGGACAGGGGTTAGGGGCGGAAACACCATATATTTT. As protein: CASSSVWTGVRGGNTIYF.

The CDR3 spells CATSKQGEAFF. Here the CDR3 DNA reads TGTGCCACCAGTAAGCAGGGTGAAGCTTTCTTT. This chain uses TRBV24-1 with TRBJ1-1; D may be TRBD1 (5 bases). In germline, CDR1 is KGHDR, CDR2 SFDVKD. Between the trimmed V and J ends, which lost 6 bases and 7 bases, there was a span of 8 bases. The CDR3 extends over 11 amino acids.

This sequence joins TRBV4-1 and TRBJ1-3; 7 positions match TRBD1. J gave up 12 bases and V 3 bases, and 11 bases lay outside the gene matches. The CDR3 spans 14 residues. In germline, CDR1 is MGHRA, CDR2 YSYEKL. The CDR3 here is CASSQTQGYGDIYF. The CDR3 nucleotides read TGCGCCAGCAGCCAGACACAGGGGTATGGGGACATATATTTT.

J is TRBJ2-7 and V is TRBV4-3; TRBD2 is a possible D gene (6 bases). The CDR3 loop spans 16 amino acids. Germline V gene sequence: CDR1 LGHNA, CDR2 YSLEER. Trimming pared 0 bases from V and 0 bases from J, leaving 12 bases between. CDR3 coding DNA: TGCGCCAGCAGCCAAGATCGGAGGGTCGACTCCTACGAGCAGTACTTC. Its protein is CASSQDRRVDSYEQYF.

The V call is TRBV6-5, the J call TRBJ1-2; the match to TRBD1 covers 7 bases. The CDR3 contains 13 residues. CDR1 and CDR2 (germline): MNHEY, SVGAGI. The V and J ends lost 4 bases and 8 bases, in that order; junction bases with no gene match: 7. The CDR3 nucleotides read TGTGCCAGCAGTTTTGGACAGGCCGGCGGCTACACCTTC. Its translation: CASSFGQAGGYTF.

This chain connects TRBV7-2 to TRBJ2-7, with 9 bases aligning to TRBD1. The CDR3 runs 15 residues. V lost 5 bases, J lost 6 bases, and 11 bases stayed unmatched. Germline CDR1 and CDR2: SGHTA and FQGNSA. DNA of the CDR3: TGTGCCAGCAGCCAATTCGGACAGGGGACGGGCGAGCAGTACTTC. It translates to CASSQFGQGTGEQYF.

This chain connects TRBV4-1 to TRBJ2-7, with 13 nucleotides matching TRBD2. This CDR3 is built from 17 residues. Unmatched junction bases numbered 10, after V lost 5 bases and J lost 3 bases. Germline assignment: CDR1 MGHRA and CDR2 YSYEKL. Here the CDR3 reads CASSDGAGLAGNYEQYF. DNA of the CDR3: TGCGCCAGCAGCGACGGAGCGGGACTAGCGGGAAACTACGAGCAGTACTTC.

The chain joins TRBV7-2 to TRBJ2-7; TRBD1 is a possible D gene (6 bases). The CDR3 is 14 amino acids. Trimming left V 2 bases short and J 0 bases short, with 8 bases between. CDR1 is SGHTA, CDR2 FQGNSA, per germline. CDR3 bases: TGTGCCAGCAGCTTAACAGGGCGCTCCTACGAGCAGTACTTC. Translated: CASSLTGRSYEQYF.

The chain carries TRBV7-3 and TRBJ2-1; D is unclear. Germline V gene lookup returns CDR1 SGHTA and CDR2 FQGTGA. V lost 4 bases, J lost 1 base, and 14 bases lay in between. This CDR3 spans 16 amino acids. CDR3 DNA: TGTGCCAGCAGCTGTTCCGCGAAGGAGTCCTACAATGAGCAGTTCTTC. It encodes CASSCSAKESYNEQFF.